This is a list of T cell receptor beta chains from one sample in a study of metastatic and nonmetastatic thyroid tumors. TCRdb re-called clones via MiXCR from the PCR reads. Found here are tens of thousands of clones, 20% to 25% of them singletons; the top ten hold about two fifths. The specimen was blood. The receptors come from a female donor with papillary thyroid cancer or a benign thyroid nodule (not recorded which). Some clones in this sample may be carry-over from other donors' samples. Each CDR3 is given with its conserved first and last residue.

TRBJ2-3 | TRBV6-1 | CASSRIQGGTDTQYF
TRBJ1-6 | TRBV28 | CASRRDRGHWNSPLHF
TRBJ2-7 | TRBV27 | CASTNRGEKYF
TRBJ1-5 | TRBV14 | CASSQRDVRNNQPQHF
TRBJ1-2 | TRBV4-3 | CASSQDLDRSFGYTF
TRBJ2-4 | TRBV2 | CASRFPEGLHEKNIQYF
TRBJ2-1 | TRBV12-3/TRBV12-4 | CASSLVVLALDEQFF
TRBJ2-2 | TRBV12-3/TRBV12-4 | CAIQVTSRGELFF
TRBJ2-3 | TRBV6-2/TRBV6-3 | CASTSFLAGGDTQYF
TRBJ2-5 | TRBV10-3 | CAISEGQETQYF
TRBJ2-1 | TRBV20-1 | CSAREGQGFGDSYNEQFF
TRBJ1-1 | TRBV24-1 | CATSDQTGRRAFF
TRBJ2-1 | TRBV4-1 | CASSQGQGAYNEQFF
TRBJ2-4 | TRBV14 | CASSRGQGGDIQYF
TRBJ1-5 | TRBV15 | CATSRGQGVQPQHF
TRBJ1-5 | TRBV6-1 | CASETGANQPQHF
TRBJ2-3 | TRBV3-1 | CASSQIAGGPKDTQYF
TRBJ2-7 | TRBV9 | CASSKAGSYEQYF
TRBJ2-7 | TRBV6-1 | CASSEEDGGACEQYF
TRBJ2-5 | TRBV7-6 | CASSLVAGGAPGTQYF
TRBJ2-1 | TRBV4-2 | CASSQLGIAGNEQFF
TRBJ1-2 | TRBV11-2 | CASSPQNPGPASGYTF
TRBJ2-1 | TRBV6-1 | CASRTQLFGFF
TRBJ2-1 | TRBV6-1 | CAAGAALPPNEQFF
TRBJ2-7 | TRBV20-1 | CSASQGANGEQYF
TRBJ2-1 | TRBV15 | CATSRGGQNSYNEQFF
TRBJ1-6 | TRBV3-1 | CASSQGNSPLHF
TRBJ2-3 | TRBV6-6 | CASSYGGAPSTDTQYF
TRBJ2-3 | TRBV19 | CASSTSGGGTDTQYF
TRBJ1-1 | TRBV6-1 | CASNMNTEAFF
TRBJ2-2 | TRBV9 | CASSVGTGGYTGELFF
TRBJ1-3 | TRBV4-1 | CASSQVFGNTIYF
TRBJ2-3 | TRBV6-2/TRBV6-3 | CASSNTKLAADTQYF
TRBJ2-1 | TRBV20-1 | CSVRDSNEQFF
TRBJ1-2 | TRBV7-2 | CASSSGGGQGYTF
TRBJ1-2 | TRBV11-2 | CASSLSKGANYGYTF
TRBJ2-5 | TRBV28 | CASTRSGSRQETQYF
TRBJ2-7 | TRBV6-1 | CASSPRGVHEQYF
TRBJ2-1 | TRBV20-1 | CSARESSGSYNEQFF
TRBJ2-7 | TRBV3-1 | CASSQVGGASSYEQYF
TRBJ2-5 | TRBV11-3 | CASSINQREVQYF
TRBJ2-3 | TRBV6-7 | CASSPRDREDTDTQYF
TRBJ2-5 | TRBV6-2/TRBV6-3 | CASSYGFSGGGQETQYF